This TCR beta chain was retrieved from a study of blood T cell repertoires in COVID-19. CDR1 SGHVS and CDR2 FQNEAQ come from the germline V gene. Trimming removed 1 base from V and 5 bases from J; junction bases left unmatched: 6. CDR3 length: 16 amino acids. Produced via immunoSEQ multiplex PCR; TCRdb's table is partial and in-frame only. The table has roughly 500,000 clones, approximately 91% seen once. Participant-given clinical history determined each cohort assignment. The source material was PBMCs or T cells enriched from blood (not recorded which). The chain uses TRBV7-8 and TRBJ1-4; TRBD1 agrees at 8 bases. This clonotype originated in a woman aged 60-75 years who had recovered from COVID-19. This chain's CDR3 is CASSLGQGYRNEKLFF. CDR3 nucleotides: TGTGCCAGCAGCTTAGGACAGGGGTATAGGAATGAAAAACTGTTTTTT.